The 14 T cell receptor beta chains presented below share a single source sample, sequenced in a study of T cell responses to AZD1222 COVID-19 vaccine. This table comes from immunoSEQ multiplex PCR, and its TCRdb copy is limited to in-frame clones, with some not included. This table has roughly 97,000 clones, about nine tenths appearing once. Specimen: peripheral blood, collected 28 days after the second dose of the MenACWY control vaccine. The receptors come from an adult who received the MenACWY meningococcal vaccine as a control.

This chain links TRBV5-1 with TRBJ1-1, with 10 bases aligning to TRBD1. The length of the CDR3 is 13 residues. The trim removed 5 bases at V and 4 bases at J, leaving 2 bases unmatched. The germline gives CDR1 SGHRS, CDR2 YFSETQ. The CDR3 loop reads CASRGTGATEAFF. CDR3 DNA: TGCGCCAGCAGAGGGACAGGGGCCACTGAAGCTTTCTTT.

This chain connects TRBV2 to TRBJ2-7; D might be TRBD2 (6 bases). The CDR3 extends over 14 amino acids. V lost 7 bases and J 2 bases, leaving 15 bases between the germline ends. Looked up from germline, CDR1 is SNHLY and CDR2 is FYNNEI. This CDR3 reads CASMQGDLTYEQYF. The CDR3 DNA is TGTGCCAGCATGCAAGGGGACTTAACCTACGAGCAGTACTTC. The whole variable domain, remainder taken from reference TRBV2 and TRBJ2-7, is EPEVTQTPSHQVTQMGQEVILRCVPISNHLYFYWYRQILGQKVEFLVSFYNNEISEKSEIFDDQFSVERPDGSNFTLKIRSTKLEDSAMYFCASMQGDLTYEQYFGPGTRLTVT.

CDR3 nucleotide sequence: TGCGCCAGCAGCCAATTTACAGCGGGCGAGCAGTACTTC. It specifies CASSQFTAGEQYF. The chain joins TRBV4-3 to TRBJ2-7; weak D call: TRBD2 (6 bases). Germline loops: CDR1 LGHNA, CDR2 YSLEER. V was pared by 2 bases and J by 6 bases, with 11 bases between. The CDR3 contains 13 residues.

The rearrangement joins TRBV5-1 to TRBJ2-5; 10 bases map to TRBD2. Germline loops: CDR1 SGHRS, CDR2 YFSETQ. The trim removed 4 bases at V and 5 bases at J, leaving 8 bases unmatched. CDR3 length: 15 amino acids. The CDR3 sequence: CASSPVAGGDETQYF. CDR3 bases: TGCGCCAGCAGCCCTGTAGCGGGGGGCGATGAGACCCAGTACTTC.

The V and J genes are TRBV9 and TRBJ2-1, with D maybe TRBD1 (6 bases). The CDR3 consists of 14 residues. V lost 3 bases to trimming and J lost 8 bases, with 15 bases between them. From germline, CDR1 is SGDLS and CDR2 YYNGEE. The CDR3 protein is CASSADSPGDEQFF. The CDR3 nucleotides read TGTGCCAGCAGCGCGGACTCGCCAGGGGATGAGCAGTTCTTC.

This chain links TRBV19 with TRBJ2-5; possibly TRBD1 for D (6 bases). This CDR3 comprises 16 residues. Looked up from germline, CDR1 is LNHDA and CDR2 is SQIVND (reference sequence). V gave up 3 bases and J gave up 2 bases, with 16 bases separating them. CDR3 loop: CASSIRPTGLQETQYF. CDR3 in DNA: TGTGCCAGTAGTATCCGACCGACAGGTTTACAAGAGACCCAGTACTTC.

Here the CDR3 reads CASTQTGGLNYGYTF. CDR3 sequence (DNA): TGTGCCAGCACTCAGACAGGGGGCCTTAACTATGGCTACACCTTC. The chain couples TRBV6-6 to TRBJ1-2, with TRBD1 identical over 10 bases. V trimming: 7 bases; J trimming: 1 base; junction bases outside the gene matches: 6. This CDR3 is built from 15 residues. Germline-derived CDR1 and CDR2 are MNHNY and SVGAGI (reference sequence).

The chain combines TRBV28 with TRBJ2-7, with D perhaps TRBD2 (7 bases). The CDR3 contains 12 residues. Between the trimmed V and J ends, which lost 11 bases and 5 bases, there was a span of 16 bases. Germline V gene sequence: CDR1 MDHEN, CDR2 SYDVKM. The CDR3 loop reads CACRGGAHEQYF. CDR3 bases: TGTGCCTGCCGTGGGGGGGCGCACGAGCAGTACTTC. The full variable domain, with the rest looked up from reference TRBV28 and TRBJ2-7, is DVKVTQSSRYLVKRTGEKVFLECVQDMDHENMFWYRQDPGLGLRLIYFSYDVKMKEKGDIPEGYSVSREKKERFSLILESASTNQTSMYLCACRGGAHEQYFGPGTRLTVT.

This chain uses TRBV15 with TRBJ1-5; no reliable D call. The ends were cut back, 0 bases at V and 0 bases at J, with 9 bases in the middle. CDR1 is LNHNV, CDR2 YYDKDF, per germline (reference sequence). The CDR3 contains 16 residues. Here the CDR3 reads CATSREPGFSNQPQHF. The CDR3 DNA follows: TGTGCCACCAGCAGAGAGCCAGGCTTTAGCAATCAGCCCCAGCATTTT.

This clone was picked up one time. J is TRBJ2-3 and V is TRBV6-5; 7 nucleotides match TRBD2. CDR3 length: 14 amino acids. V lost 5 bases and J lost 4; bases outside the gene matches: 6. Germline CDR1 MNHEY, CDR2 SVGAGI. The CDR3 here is CASSPTSRADTQYF. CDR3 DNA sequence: TGTGCCAGCAGTCCGACTAGCAGGGCAGATACGCAGTATTTT.

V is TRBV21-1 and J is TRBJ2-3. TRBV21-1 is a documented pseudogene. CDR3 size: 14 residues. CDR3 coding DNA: TGTGCCAGCAGCAATAGGGCTGCCGTCGGTACGCAGTATTTT. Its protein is CASSNRAAVGTQYF.

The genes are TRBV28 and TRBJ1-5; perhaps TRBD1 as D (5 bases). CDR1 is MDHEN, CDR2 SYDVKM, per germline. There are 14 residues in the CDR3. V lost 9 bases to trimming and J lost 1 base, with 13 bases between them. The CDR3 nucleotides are TGTGCCAGTTCTATGGGGGGGAGCAATCAGCCCCAGCATTTT. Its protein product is CASSMGGSNQPQHF.

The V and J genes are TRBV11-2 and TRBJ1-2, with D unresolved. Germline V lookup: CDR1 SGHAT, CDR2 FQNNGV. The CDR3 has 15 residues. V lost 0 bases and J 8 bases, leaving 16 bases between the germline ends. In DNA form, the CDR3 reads TGTGCCAGCAGCTTAGATCTAGGTCCGACGCGGGGCTACACCTTC. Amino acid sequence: CASSLDLGPTRGYTF.

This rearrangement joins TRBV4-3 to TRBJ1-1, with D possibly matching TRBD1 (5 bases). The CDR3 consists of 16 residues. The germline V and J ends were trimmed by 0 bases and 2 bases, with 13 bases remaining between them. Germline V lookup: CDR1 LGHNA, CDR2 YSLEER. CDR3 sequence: CASSQDGGGANTEAFF. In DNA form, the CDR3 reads TGCGCCAGCAGCCAAGATGGGGGAGGGGCAAACACTGAAGCTTTCTTT.